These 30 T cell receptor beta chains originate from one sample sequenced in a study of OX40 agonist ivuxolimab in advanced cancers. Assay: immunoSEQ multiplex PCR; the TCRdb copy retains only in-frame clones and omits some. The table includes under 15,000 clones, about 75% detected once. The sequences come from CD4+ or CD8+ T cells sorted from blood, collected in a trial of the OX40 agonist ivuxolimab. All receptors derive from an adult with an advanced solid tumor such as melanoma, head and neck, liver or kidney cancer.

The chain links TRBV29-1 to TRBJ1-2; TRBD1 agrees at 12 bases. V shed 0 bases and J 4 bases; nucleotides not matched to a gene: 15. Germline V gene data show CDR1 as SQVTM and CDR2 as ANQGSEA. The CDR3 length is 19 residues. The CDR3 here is CSVEDGDRDRGPLPYGYTF. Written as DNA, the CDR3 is TGCAGCGTTGAAGATGGGGACCGGGACAGGGGGCCCCTTCCCTATGGCTACACCTTC.

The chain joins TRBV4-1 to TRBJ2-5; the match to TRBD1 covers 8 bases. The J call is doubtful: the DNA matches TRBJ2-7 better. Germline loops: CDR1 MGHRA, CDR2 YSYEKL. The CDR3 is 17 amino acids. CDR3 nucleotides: TGCGCCAGCAGCCAAGCGAGGACAGGGTCCCACACCTACGAGCAGTACTTC. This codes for CASSQARTGSHTYEQYF.

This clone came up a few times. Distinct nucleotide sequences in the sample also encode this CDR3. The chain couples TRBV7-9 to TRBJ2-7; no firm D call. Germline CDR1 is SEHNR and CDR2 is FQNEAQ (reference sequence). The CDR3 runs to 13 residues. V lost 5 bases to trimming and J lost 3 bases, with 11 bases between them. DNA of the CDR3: TGTGCCAGCAGCCCCGGGCCAAACTACGAGCAGTACTTC. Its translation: CASSPGPNYEQYF.

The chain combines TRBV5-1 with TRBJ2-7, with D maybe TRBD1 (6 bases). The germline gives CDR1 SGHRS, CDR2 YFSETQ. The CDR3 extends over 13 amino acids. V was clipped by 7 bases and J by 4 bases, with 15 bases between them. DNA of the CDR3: TGCGCCAGCGGACTTCAGACAGGATACGAGCAGTACTTC. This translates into CASGLQTGYEQYF.

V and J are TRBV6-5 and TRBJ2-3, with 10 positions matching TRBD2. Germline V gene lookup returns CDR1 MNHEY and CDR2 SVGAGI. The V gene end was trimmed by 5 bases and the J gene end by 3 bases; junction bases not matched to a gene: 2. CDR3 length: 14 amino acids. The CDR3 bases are TGTGCCAGCAGTCTAGCGGGAGAGACAGATACGCAGTATTTT. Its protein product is CASSLAGETDTQYF.

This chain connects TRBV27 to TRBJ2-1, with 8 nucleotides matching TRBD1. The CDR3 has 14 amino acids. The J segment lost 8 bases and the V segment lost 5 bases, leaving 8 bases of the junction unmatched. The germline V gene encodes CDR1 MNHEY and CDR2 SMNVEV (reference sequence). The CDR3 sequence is CASSQEDRVDEQFF. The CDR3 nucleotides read TGTGCCAGCAGTCAAGAGGACAGGGTAGATGAGCAGTTCTTC.

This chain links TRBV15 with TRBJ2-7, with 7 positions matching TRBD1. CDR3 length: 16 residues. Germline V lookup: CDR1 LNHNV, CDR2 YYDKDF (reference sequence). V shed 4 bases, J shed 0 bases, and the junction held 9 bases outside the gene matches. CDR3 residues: CATSNPTTGSSYEQYF. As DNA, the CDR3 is TGTGCCACCAGCAACCCTACGACAGGGAGCTCCTACGAGCAGTACTTC.

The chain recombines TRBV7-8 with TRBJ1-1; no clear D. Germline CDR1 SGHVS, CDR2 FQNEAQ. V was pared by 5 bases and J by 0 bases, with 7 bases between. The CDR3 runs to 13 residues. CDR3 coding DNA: TGTGCCAGCAGCCACGGGGTGAACACTGAAGCTTTCTTT. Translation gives CASSHGVNTEAFF.

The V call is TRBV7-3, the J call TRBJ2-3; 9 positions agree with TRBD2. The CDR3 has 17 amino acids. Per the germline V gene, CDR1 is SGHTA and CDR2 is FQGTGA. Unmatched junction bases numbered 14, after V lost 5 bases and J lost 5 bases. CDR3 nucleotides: TGTGCCAGCAGCCCTCATCCGGCGGGACTAGCATTAGATACGCAGTATTTT. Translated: CASSPHPAGLALDTQYF. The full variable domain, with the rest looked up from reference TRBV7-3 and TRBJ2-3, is GAGVSQTPSNKVTEKGKYVELRCDPISGHTALYWYRQSLGQGPEFLIYFQGTGAADDSGLPNDRFFAVRPEGSVSTLKIQRTERGDSAVYLCASSPHPAGLALDTQYFGPGTRLTVL.

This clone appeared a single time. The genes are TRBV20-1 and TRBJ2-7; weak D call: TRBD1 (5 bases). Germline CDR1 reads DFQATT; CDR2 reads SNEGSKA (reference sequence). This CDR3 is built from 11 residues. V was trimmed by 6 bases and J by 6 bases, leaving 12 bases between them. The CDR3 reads CSAPQGFEQYF. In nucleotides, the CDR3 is TGCAGTGCCCCCCAGGGCTTCGAGCAGTACTTC.

CDR3 sequence: CASSPRRNTNGTFSYEQYF. Here the CDR3 DNA reads TGTGCCAGCAGCCCACGTAGAAACACCAACGGGACATTCTCCTACGAGCAGTACTTC. The V call is TRBV7-9, the J call TRBJ2-7, with D possibly matching TRBD1 (6 bases). Trimming left V 5 bases short and J 0 bases short, with 26 bases between. This CDR3 comprises 19 residues. Germline V gene sequence: CDR1 SEHNR, CDR2 FQNEAQ (reference sequence).

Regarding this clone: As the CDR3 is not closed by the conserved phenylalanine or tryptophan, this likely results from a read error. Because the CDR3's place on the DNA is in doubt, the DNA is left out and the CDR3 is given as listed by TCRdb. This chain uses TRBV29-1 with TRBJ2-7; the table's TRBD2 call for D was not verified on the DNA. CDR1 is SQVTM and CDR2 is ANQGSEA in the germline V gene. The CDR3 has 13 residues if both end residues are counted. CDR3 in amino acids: CSAEGGESYDEYS.

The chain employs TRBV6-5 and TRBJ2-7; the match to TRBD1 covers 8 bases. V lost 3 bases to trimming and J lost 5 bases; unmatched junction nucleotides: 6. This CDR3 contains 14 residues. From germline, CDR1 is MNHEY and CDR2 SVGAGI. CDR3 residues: CASSYTRGLNEQYF. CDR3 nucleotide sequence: TGTGCCAGCAGTTATACCAGGGGGCTGAACGAGCAGTACTTC.

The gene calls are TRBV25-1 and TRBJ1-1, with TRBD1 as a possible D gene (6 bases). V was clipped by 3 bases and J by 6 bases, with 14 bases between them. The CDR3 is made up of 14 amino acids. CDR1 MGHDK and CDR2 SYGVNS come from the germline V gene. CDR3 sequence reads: CASSEVGGGSEAFF. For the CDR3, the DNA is TGTGCCAGCAGTGAGGTAGGGGGAGGCTCTGAAGCTTTCTTT. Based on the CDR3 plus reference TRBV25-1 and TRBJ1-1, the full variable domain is EADIYQTPRYLVIGTGKKITLECSQTMGHDKMYWYQQDPGMELHLIHYSYGVNSTEKGDLSSESTVSRIRTEHFPLTLESARPSHTSQYLCASSEVGGGSEAFFGQGTRLTVV.

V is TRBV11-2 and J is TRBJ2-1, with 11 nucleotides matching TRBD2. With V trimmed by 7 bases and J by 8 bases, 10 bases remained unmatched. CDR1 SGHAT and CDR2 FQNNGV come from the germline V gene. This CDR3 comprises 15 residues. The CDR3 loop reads CASTPSGRKRDEQFF. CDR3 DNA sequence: TGTGCCAGCACCCCTAGCGGGAGGAAGAGGGATGAGCAGTTCTTC.

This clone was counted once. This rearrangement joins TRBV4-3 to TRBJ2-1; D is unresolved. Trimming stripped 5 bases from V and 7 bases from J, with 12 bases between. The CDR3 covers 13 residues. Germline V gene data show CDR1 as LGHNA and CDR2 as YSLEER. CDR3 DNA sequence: TGCGCCAGCAGCTCCAAGGCGAGGAATGAGCAGTTCTTC. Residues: CASSSKARNEQFF.

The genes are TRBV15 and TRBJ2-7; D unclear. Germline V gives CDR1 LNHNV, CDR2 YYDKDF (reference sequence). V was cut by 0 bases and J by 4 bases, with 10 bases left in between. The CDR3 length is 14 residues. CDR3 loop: CATSRDGQTYEQYF. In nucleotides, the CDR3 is TGTGCCACCAGCAGAGATGGTCAGACTTACGAGCAGTACTTC.

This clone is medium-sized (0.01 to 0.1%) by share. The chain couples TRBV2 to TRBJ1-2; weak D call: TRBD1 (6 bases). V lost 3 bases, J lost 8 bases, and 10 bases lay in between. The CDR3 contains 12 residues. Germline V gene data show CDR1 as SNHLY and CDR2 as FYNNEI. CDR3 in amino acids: CASSEWTDGYTF. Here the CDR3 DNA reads TGTGCCAGCAGTGAGTGGACAGACGGCTACACCTTC.

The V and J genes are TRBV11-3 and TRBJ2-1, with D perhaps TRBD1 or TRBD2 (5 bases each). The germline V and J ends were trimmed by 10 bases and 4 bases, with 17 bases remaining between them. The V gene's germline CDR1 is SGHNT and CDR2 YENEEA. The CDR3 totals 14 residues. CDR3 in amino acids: CAIEGRDGYNEQFF. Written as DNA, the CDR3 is TGTGCCATAGAGGGTCGGGACGGGTACAATGAGCAGTTCTTC.

The CDR3, as DNA: TGTGCCAGCAGCCCCGGGACGAGGTCCTACGAGCAGTACTTC. This gives the protein CASSPGTRSYEQYF. V gene TRBV9 combines with J gene TRBJ2-7; D tentatively reads TRBD1 or TRBD2 (5 bases each). V gave up 4 bases and J gave up 1 base, with 12 bases separating them. This CDR3 is built from 14 residues. Germline V gene lookup returns CDR1 SGDLS and CDR2 YYNGEE. The full variable domain, rest sourced from reference TRBV9 and TRBJ2-7, is DSGVTQTPKHLITATGQRVTLRCSPRSGDLSVYWYQQSLDQGLQFLIQYYNGEERAKGNILERFSAQQFPDLHSELNLSSLELGDSALYFCASSPGTRSYEQYFGPGTRLTVT.

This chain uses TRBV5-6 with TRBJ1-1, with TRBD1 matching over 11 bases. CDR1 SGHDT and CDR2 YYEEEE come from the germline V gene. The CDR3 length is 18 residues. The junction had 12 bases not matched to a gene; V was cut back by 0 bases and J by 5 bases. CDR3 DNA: TGTGCCAGCAGCTTGGTTTTAGGACAGGGGGCCTCGGGGACTGAAGCTTTCTTT. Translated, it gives CASSLVLGQGASGTEAFF.

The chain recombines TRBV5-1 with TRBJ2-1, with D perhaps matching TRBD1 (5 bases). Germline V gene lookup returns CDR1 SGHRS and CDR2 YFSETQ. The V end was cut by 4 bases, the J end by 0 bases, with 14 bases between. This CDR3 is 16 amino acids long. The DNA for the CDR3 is TGCGCCAGCAGCCCACAGGTGTCTTCCTCCTACAATGAGCAGTTCTTC. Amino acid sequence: CASSPQVSSSYNEQFF.

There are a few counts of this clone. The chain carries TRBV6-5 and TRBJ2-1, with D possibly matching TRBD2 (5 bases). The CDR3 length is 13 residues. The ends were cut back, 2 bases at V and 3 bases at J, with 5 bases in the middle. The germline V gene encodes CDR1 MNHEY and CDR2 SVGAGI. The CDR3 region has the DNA TGTGCCAGCAGTTACCGGGACTACAATGAGCAGTTCTTC. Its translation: CASSYRDYNEQFF.

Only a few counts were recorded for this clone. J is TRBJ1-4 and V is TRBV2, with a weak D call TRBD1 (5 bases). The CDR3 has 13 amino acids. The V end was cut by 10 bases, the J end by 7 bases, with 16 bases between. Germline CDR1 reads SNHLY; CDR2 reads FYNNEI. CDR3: CATTGGGGEKLFF. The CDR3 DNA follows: TGTGCCACCACCGGGGGTGGTGGTGAAAAACTGTTTTTT.

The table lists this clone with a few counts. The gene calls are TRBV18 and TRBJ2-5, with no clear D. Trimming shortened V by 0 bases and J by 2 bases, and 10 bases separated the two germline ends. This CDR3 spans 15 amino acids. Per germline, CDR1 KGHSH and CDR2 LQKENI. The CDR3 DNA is TGTGCCAGCTCACCACCGGTGGCAGGACAAGAGACCCAGTACTTC. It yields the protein CASSPPVAGQETQYF.

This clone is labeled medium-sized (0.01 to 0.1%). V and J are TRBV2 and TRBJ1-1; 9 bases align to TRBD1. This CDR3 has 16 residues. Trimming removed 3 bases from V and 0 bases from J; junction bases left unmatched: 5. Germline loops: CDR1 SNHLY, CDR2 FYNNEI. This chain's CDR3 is CASSEGQGGMNTEAFF. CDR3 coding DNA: TGTGCCAGCAGTGAGGGACAGGGAGGGATGAACACTGAAGCTTTCTTT.

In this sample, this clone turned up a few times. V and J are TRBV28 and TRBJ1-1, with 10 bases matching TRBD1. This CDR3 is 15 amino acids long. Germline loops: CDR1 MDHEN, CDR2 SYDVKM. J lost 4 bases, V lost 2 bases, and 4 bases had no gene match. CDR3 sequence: CASSLEGQGSTEAFF. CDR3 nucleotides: TGTGCCAGCAGTTTAGAGGGACAGGGGAGCACTGAAGCTTTCTTT.

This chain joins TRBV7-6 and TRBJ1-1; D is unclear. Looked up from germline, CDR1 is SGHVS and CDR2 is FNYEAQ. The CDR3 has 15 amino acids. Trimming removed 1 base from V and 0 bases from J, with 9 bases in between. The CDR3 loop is CASSLVSRLNTEAFF. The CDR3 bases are TGTGCCAGCAGCTTAGTGTCCAGGCTGAACACTGAAGCTTTCTTT.

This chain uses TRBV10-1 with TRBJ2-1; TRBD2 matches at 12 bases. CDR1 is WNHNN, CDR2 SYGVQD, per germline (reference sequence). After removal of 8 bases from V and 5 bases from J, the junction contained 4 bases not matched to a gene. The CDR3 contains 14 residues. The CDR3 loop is CASSRTSGNNEQFF. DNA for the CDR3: TGCGCCAGCTCTCGGACTAGCGGGAACAATGAGCAGTTCTTC.

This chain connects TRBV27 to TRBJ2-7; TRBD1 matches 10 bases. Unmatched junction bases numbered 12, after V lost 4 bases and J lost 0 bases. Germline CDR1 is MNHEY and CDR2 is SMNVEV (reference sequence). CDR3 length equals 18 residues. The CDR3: CASSSGTGVLALSYEQYF. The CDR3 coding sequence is TGTGCCAGCAGTTCCGGGACAGGGGTTTTGGCCCTCTCCTACGAGCAGTACTTC.